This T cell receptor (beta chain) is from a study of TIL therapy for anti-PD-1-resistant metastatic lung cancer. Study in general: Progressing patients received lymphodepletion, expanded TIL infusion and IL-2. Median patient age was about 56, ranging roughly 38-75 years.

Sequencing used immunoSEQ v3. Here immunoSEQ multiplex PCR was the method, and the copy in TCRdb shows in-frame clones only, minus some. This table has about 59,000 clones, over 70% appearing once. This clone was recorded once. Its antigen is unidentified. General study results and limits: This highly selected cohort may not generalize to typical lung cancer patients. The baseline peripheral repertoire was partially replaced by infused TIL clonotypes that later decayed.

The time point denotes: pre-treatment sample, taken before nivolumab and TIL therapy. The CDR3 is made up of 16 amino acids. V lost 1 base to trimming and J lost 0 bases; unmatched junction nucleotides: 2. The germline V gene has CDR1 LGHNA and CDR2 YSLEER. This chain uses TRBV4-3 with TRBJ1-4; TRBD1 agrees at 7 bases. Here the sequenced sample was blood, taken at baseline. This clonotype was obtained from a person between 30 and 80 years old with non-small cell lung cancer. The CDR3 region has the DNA TGCGCCAGCAGCCAAGGGACAGGAACAACTAATGAAAAACTGTTTTTT. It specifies CASSQGTGTTNEKLFF.